This T cell receptor beta chain was profiled in a study of blood T cell repertoires in COVID-19. Study overall: Material from acute and convalescent COVID-19 was sourced from the United States, Italy and Spain. The cDNA or gDNA used as material had been derived from T cells, B-cell-depleted T cells, or PBMCs.

In the authors' workflow: Quantification of nucleated cells was approximated via reference gene primer amplification. Here immunoSEQ multiplex PCR was the method, and the copy in TCRdb shows in-frame clones only, minus some. V, J and clone size are those of that table, while D and trimming were read from the DNA. In the table there are about 140,000 clones, 60% to 80% of which are singletons. The CDR3 loop spans 14 amino acids. Trimming took 2 bases from V and 2 from J; bases not matched to a gene: 3. Germline lookup yields CDR1 SGHRS and CDR2 YFSETQ. The clonotype comes from a woman aged 45-59 years with active or convalescent COVID-19. The sequenced material came from peripheral blood. This chain uses TRBV5-1 with TRBJ2-5; 7 bases are a match to TRBD1. CDR3 protein: CASSFQGVQETQYF. CDR3 DNA: TGCGCCAGCAGCTTCCAGGGGGTGCAAGAGACCCAGTACTTC.